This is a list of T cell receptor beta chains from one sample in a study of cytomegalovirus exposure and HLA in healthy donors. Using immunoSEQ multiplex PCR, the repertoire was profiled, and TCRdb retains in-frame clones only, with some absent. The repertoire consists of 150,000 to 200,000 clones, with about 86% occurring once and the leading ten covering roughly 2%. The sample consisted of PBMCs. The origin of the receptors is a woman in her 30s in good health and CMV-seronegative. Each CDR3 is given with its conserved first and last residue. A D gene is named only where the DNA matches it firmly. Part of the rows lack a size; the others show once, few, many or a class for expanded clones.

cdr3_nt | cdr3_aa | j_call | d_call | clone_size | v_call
TGTGCCACCAGCAGAAGTGTAGCTAGCCGACAAGATACGCAGTATTTT | CATSRSVASRQDTQYF | TRBJ2-3 | . | . | TRBV15
TGTGCCAGCAGTTACACAGCCGGGACACCTTCCTACGAGCAGTACTTC | CASSYTAGTPSYEQYF | TRBJ2-7 | . | . | TRBV6-6
TGTGCCAGTAGTATGTCACTCTACCAAGAGACCCAGTACTTC | CASSMSLYQETQYF | TRBJ2-5 | . | . | TRBV19
TGTGCCAGCAGCTTCAGAACAGGGAATTCACCCCTCCACTTT | CASSFRTGNSPLHF | TRBJ1-6 | . | . | TRBV7-8
TGTGCCAGCAGGCCCCGGGACAGGGTTTCGGGGGAGCAGTACTTC | CASRPRDRVSGEQYF | TRBJ2-7 | TRBD1 | . | TRBV28
TGTGCCAGCAGCAATCAGACAGGGTTTCTTAGCTCCTACGAGCAGTACTTC | CASSNQTGFLSSYEQYF | TRBJ2-7 | . | . | TRBV21-1
TGTGCCAGCAGCTTAGCGGGACAGAATACGCAGTATTTT | CASSLAGQNTQYF | TRBJ2-3 | TRBD1 | . | TRBV13
TGTGCCAGCAGGGACAGGGGGCCCCATTTTGGCTACACCTTC | CASRDRGPHFGYTF | TRBJ1-2 | TRBD1 | . | TRBV9
TGTGCCAGCAGTTACTCGGCGGAGGGGACTGAAGCTTTCTTT | CASSYSAEGTEAFF | TRBJ1-1 | . | . | TRBV6-6
TGCGCCAGCAGCCAAGAAGGGACCTCAGCGGGAGGAGGGGAGACCCAGTACTTC | CASSQEGTSAGGGETQYF | TRBJ2-5 | TRBD2 | . | TRBV4-1
TGTGCCACCAGCAGAGATCTTGCAGGGGGCACTGAAGCTTTCTTT | CATSRDLAGGTEAFF | TRBJ1-1 | TRBD1 | . | TRBV15
TGTGCCAGCAGTGAATTTAGCGGAACGAACACCGGGGAGCTGTTTTTT | CASSEFSGTNTGELFF | TRBJ2-2 | . | once | TRBV2
TGTGCCAGCAGCTTAGGTGCAGGGTTGAATCACGAGCAGTACTTC | CASSLGAGLNHEQYF | TRBJ2-7 | . | . | TRBV7-9
TGCGCCAGCAGCCGCCGACCCGACTGGGGGGCCTACAATGAGCAGTTCTTC | CASSRRPDWGAYNEQFF | TRBJ2-1 | . | . | TRBV4-1
TGTGCCAGCAGCCCTCGGACATTGTGGACTGAAGCTTTCTTT | CASSPRTLWTEAFF | TRBJ1-1 | . | . | TRBV28
TGCGCCAGCAGCCAAGAAAGAGGGACAGGGGTCTCACCCCTCCACTTT | CASSQERGTGVSPLHF | TRBJ1-6 | TRBD1 | once | TRBV4-3
TGCGCCAGCAGCCAAGATATAAGAAGGGGAGGAGAGACCCAGTACTTC | CASSQDIRRGGETQYF | TRBJ2-5 | . | once | TRBV4-3
TGTGCCAGTAGTATTAACCCAGGGGGTAGCCTGGATGAAGCTTTCTTT | CASSINPGGSLDEAFF | TRBJ1-1 | TRBD1 | . | TRBV19
TGTGCCAGCAGCAGATATAGCGGCAATGAGCAGTTCTTC | CASSRYSGNEQFF | TRBJ2-1 | . | . | TRBV7-2
TGTGCCAGCAGTAACCCGGACAGGGGGCTTCATCAGCCCCAGCATTTT | CASSNPDRGLHQPQHF | TRBJ1-5 | TRBD1 | . | TRBV6-6
TGTTCCAGCAGCCTCGGACAGGGTAGGAACTATGGCTACACCTTC | CSSSLGQGRNYGYTF | TRBJ1-2 | TRBD1 | . | TRBV7-9
TGTGCCAGCAGTGGGGGGGGGACAGGGGACTATGGCTACACCTTC | CASSGGGTGDYGYTF | TRBJ1-2 | TRBD1 | few | TRBV6-1
TGTGCCAGCAGCTTCGGTAGCGGGAGGGGGGAGACCCAGTACTTC | CASSFGSGRGETQYF | TRBJ2-5 | TRBD2 | . | TRBV5-6